Listed here are 4 T cell receptor beta chains from one sample, sequenced in a study of cytomegalovirus exposure and HLA in healthy donors. It was with 60 Vbeta and 13 Jbeta primers that the PCR ran. Data came from immunoSEQ multiplex PCR; TCRdb stores just in-frame clones and leaves some out. The sample carries approximately 190,000 clones, over 9.5% recorded once. The specimen sequenced was PBMCs. Source of these receptors: a man aged 45-60 years in good health and CMV-seropositive.

The V call is TRBV11-3, the J call TRBJ2-7, with 7 positions matching TRBD1. The germline V gene encodes CDR1 SGHNT and CDR2 YENEEA. CDR3 length equals 15 residues. Trimming at V came to 5 bases and at J to 3 bases, leaving 10 bases not matched to a gene. CDR3: CASSNSRDRVYEQYF. CDR3 sequence (DNA): TGTGCCAGCAGCAACTCCCGCGACAGGGTCTACGAGCAGTACTTC.

This clone showed up just a few times. The chain employs TRBV9 and TRBJ1-2; 8 nucleotides match TRBD1. Germline loops: CDR1 SGDLS, CDR2 YYNGEE. With 4 bases clipped from V and 7 bases from J, the junction kept 9 bases outside the gene matches. The CDR3 spans 14 residues. CDR3 loop: CASSPGQGFAGYTF. In nucleotides, the CDR3 is TGTGCCAGCAGCCCCGGACAGGGCTTCGCTGGCTACACCTTC.

This clone was seen a few times. The chain recombines TRBV5-8 with TRBJ1-1, with TRBD1 matching 7 bases. The CDR3 length is 17 residues. The germline V gene encodes CDR1 SGHTS and CDR2 YDEGEE. V lost 1 base and J lost 7; bases outside the gene matches: 16. CDR3 protein: CASSLWDSSAMKVEAFF. CDR3 bases: TGTGCCAGCAGCTTGTGGGACAGTTCTGCAATGAAGGTTGAAGCTTTCTTT.

This clone was observed a handful of times. This chain links TRBV19 with TRBJ1-6; D is possibly TRBD1 (5 bases). The germline V gene has CDR1 LNHDA and CDR2 SQIVND (reference sequence). The length of the CDR3 is 14 residues. V was pared by 7 bases and J by 10 bases, with 17 bases between. CDR3 loop: CASTTGGFRSPLHF. The DNA of the CDR3 is TGTGCCAGTACCACGGGGGGATTTAGGTCACCCCTCCACTTT.